This T cell receptor beta chain was recorded in a study of T cell repertoires in cytomegalovirus infection. Study information: Public TCR beta signatures were indicative of both CMV infection and a matching HLA type.

The CDR3 is 10 residues long. V was pared by 7 bases and J by 14 bases, with 12 bases between. CDR1 SQVTM and CDR2 ANQGSEA come from the germline V gene. TCRdb passed the reads through MiXCR, listing each CDR3 protein once. The table records 250,000 or so distinct CDR3 sequences, roughly an eighth of them present only once. This clonotype was seen ten or more times. Sequenced: PBMCs. The clonotype comes from a human donor in good health (CMV status not recorded). Some clones in this sample may be carry-over from other donors' samples. This chain connects TRBV29-1 to TRBJ1-6, with D uncertain. The CDR3 region is CSGRSKTLHF. The CDR3 region has the DNA TGCAGCGGACGTTCAAAGACCCTCCACTTT.